This T cell receptor beta chain was sequenced for a study of T cells of healthy individuals. V shed 6 bases and J shed 1 base, with 16 bases lying between them. The CDR3 is 15 residues long. The germline CDR1 and CDR2 sequences are MDHEN and SYDVKM. Many counts were recorded for this clonotype. TCRdb reanalysed the 5' RACE reads using MiXCR and keeps one entry per CDR3 protein. Of around 100,000 distinct CDR3 sequences listed, around 17% were seen once; the top ten hold about 6%. The receptor was isolated from a human donor in good health. The chain combines TRBV28 with TRBJ2-7, with TRBD2 as a possible D gene (6 bases). CDR3 amino acids: CASRPAGTESYEQYF. Here the CDR3 DNA reads TGTGCCAGCAGACCGGCCGGGACTGAGTCCTACGAGCAGTACTTC.